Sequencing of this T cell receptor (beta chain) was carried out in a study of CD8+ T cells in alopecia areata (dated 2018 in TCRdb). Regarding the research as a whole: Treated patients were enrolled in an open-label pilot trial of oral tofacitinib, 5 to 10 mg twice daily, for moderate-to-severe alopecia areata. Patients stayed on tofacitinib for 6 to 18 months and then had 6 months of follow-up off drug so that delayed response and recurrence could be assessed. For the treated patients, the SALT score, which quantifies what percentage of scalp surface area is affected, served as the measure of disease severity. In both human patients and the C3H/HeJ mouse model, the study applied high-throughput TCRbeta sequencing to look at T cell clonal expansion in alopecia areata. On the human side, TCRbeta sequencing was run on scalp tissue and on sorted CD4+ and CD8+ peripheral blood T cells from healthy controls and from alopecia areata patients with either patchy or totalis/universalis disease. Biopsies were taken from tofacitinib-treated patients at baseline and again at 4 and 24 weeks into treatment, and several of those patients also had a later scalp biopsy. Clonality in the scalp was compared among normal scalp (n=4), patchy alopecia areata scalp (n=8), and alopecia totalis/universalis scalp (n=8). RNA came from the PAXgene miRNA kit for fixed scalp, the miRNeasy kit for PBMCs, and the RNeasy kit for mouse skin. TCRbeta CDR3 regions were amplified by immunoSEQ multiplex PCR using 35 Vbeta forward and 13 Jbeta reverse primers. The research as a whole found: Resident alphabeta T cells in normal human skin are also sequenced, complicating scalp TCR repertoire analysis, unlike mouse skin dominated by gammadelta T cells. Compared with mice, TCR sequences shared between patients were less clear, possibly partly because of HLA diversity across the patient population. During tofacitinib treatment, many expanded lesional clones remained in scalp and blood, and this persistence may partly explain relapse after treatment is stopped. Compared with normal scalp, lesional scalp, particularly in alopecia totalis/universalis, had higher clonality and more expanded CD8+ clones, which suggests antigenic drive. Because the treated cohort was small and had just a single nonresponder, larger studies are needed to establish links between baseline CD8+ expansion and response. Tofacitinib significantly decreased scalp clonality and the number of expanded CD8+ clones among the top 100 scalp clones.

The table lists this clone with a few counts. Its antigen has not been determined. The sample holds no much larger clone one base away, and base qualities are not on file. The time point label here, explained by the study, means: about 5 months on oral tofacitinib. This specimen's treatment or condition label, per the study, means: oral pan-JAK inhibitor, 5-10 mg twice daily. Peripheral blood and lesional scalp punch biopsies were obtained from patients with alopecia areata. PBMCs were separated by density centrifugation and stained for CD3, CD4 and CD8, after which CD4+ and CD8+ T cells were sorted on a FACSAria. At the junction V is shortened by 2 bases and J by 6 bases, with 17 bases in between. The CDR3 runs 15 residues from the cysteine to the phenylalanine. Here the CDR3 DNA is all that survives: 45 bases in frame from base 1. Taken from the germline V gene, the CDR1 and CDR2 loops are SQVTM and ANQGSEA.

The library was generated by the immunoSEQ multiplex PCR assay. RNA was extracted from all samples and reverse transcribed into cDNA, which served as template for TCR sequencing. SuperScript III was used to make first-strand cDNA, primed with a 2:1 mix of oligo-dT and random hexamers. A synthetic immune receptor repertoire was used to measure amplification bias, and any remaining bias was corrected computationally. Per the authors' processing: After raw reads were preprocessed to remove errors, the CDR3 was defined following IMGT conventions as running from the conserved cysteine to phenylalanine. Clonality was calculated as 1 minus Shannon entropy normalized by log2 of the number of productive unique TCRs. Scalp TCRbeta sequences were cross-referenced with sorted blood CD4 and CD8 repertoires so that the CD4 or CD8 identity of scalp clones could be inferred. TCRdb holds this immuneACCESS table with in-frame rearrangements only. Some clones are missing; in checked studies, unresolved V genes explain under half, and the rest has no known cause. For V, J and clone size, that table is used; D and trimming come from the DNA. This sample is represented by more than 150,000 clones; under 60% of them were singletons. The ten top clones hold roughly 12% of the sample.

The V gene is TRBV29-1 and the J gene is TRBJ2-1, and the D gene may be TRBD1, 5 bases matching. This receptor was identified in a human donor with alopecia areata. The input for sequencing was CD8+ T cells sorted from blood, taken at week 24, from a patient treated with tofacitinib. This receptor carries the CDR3 CSVEPLLQAGNEQFF. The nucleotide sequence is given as TGCAGCGTTGAACCCCTCCTACAGGCTGGCAATGAGCAGTTCTTC.